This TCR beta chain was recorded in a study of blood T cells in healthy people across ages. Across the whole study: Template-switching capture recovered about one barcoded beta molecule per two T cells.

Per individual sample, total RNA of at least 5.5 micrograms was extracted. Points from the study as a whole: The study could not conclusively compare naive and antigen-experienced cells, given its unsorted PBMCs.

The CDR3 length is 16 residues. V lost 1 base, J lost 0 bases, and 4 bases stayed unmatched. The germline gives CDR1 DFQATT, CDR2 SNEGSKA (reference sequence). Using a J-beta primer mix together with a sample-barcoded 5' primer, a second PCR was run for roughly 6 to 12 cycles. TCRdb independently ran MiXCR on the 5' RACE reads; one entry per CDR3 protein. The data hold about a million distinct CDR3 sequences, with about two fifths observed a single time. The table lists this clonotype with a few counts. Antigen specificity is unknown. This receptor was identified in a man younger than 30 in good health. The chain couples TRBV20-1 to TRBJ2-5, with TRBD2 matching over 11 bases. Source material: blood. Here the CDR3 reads CSARGLAGPNQETQYF. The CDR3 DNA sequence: TGCAGTGCTAGAGGACTAGCGGGGCCTAACCAAGAGACCCAGTACTTC.